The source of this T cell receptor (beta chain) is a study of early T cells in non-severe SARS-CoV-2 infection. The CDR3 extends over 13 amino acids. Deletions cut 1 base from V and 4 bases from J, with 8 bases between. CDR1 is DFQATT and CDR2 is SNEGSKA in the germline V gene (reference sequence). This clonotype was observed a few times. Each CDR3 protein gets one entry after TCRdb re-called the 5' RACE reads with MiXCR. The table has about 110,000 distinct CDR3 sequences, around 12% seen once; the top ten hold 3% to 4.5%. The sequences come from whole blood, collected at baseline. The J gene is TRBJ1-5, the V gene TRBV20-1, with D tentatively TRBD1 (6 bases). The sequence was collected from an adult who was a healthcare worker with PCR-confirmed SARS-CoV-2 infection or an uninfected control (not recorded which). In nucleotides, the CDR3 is TGCAGTGCTAGAGTTACAGGGAATCAGCCCCAGCATTTT. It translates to CSARVTGNQPQHF.